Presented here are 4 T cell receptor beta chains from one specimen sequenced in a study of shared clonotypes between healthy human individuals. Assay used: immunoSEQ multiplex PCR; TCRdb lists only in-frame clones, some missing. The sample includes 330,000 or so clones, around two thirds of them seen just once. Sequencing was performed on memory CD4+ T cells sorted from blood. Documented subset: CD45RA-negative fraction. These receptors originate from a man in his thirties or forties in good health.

CDR3 bases: TGCGCCAGCAGCTTGACGACAGGCGATCACCACCCCACCTTC. This translates into CASSLTTGDHHPTF. V and J are TRBV5-1 and TRBJ1-2; D perhaps matches TRBD1 (6 bases). This CDR3 region has 14 residues. Per germline, CDR1 SGHRS and CDR2 YFSETQ. Trimming took 1 base from V and 13 from J, leaving 20 bases between them.

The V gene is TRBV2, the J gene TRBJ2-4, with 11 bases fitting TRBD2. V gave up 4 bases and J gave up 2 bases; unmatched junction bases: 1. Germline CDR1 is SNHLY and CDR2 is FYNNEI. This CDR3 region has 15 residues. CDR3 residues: CASSGLAGTKNIQYF. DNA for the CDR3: TGTGCCAGCAGTGGACTAGCGGGAACCAAAAACATTCAGTACTTC.

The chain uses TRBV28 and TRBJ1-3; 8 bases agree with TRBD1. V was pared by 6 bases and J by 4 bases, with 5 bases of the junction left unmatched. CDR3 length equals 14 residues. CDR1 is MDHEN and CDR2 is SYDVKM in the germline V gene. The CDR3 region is CASSSGGAGNTIYF. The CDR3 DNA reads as TGTGCCAGCAGCTCAGGGGGCGCCGGAAACACCATATATTTT.

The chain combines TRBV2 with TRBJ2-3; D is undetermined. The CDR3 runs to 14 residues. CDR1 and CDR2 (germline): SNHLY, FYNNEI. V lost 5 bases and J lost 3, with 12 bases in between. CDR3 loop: CASSPGSRTDTQYF. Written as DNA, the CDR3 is TGTGCCAGCAGTCCCGGATCTAGGACAGATACGCAGTATTTT.